The 8 T cell receptor beta chains presented below share a single source sample, sequenced in a study of human T cells and chemical hapten exposure. One entry per CDR3 protein results from TCRdb running MiXCR on the RACE reads. The table shows 180,000 or so distinct CDR3 sequences, with nearly 30% occurring only once. Time point given: pre-sensitization, week 0. Treatment indicated: therapeutic diphenylcyclopropenone sensitization with weekly scalp DPC. The sample consisted of whole blood, taken in connection with sensitization to the hapten diphenylcyclopropenone (DPC). The source is a woman under 40 with alopecia areata. Some clones in this sample may be carry-over from other donors' samples.

The rearrangement uses TRBV28 and TRBJ1-1, with D tentatively TRBD1 (5 bases). The CDR3 has 11 amino acids. Trimming took 6 bases from V and 8 from J, leaving 10 bases between them. The germline V gene has CDR1 MDHEN and CDR2 SYDVKM. The CDR3 DNA reads TGTGCCAGCAGGTACAGGAGAGAAGCTTTCTTT. It yields the protein CASRYRREAFF. Based on the CDR3 plus reference TRBV28 and TRBJ1-1, the full variable domain is DVKVTQSSRYLVKRTGEKVFLECVQDMDHENMFWYRQDPGLGLRLIYFSYDVKMKEKGDIPEGYSVSREKKERFSLILESASTNQTSMYLCASRYRREAFFGQGTRLTVV.

This clonotype was seen a few times. This chain connects TRBV28 to TRBJ1-5; no clear D. Germline CDR1 MDHEN, CDR2 SYDVKM. V was shortened by 3 bases and J by 10 bases, with 10 bases between the two germline ends. This CDR3 has 12 amino acids. The CDR3 reads CASSFTDRPQHF. The CDR3 coding sequence is TGTGCCAGCAGTTTTACCGATCGACCCCAGCATTTT.

This chain uses TRBV2 with TRBJ1-6; possibly TRBD1 for D (5 bases). V was cut by 4 bases and J by 9 bases, with 10 bases left in between. The CDR3 sequence is 13 residues long. Germline V gene lookup returns CDR1 SNHLY and CDR2 FYNNEI. The chain's CDR3 is CASSGGNSSPLHF. CDR3 in DNA: TGTGCCAGCAGTGGGGGGAATTCTTCACCCCTCCACTTT.

Ten or more counts support this clonotype. This chain connects TRBV30 to TRBJ1-3; no reliable D call. Between the trimmed V and J ends, which lost 3 bases and 0 bases, there was a span of 6 bases. Germline CDR1 and CDR2: GTSNPN and SVGIG (reference sequence). This CDR3 comprises 13 residues. The CDR3 here is CAWRGSSGNTIYF. The DNA for the CDR3 is TGTGCCTGGAGGGGGTCCTCTGGAAACACCATATATTTT.

This chain uses TRBV7-2 with TRBJ1-6; D gene uncertain. CDR3 length equals 15 residues. Looked up from germline, CDR1 is SGHTA and CDR2 is FQGNSA. V shed 0 bases and J shed 7 bases, with 10 bases lying between them. The CDR3 protein is CASSLAASQNSPLHF. DNA of the CDR3: TGTGCCAGCAGCTTAGCTGCCAGCCAAAATTCACCCCTCCACTTT.

This chain links TRBV20-1 with TRBJ2-1; D is possibly TRBD1 (6 bases). V gave up 3 bases and J gave up 5 bases, with 11 bases separating them. The CDR3 runs 13 residues. Germline V lookup: CDR1 DFQATT, CDR2 SNEGSKA (reference sequence). In DNA, the CDR3 is TGCAGTGCTAGCAGGGGTTTCGACAATGAGCAGTTCTTC. Translated, it gives CSASRGFDNEQFF.

This clonotype came up a few times. The genes are TRBV29-1 and TRBJ1-2, with a tentative D call TRBD1 (5 bases). This CDR3 comprises 11 residues. CDR1 and CDR2 (germline): SQVTM, ANQGSEA. Trimming took 5 bases from V and 8 from J, leaving 12 bases between them. CDR3 sequence: CSVSDSSGYTF. The CDR3 nucleotides read TGCAGCGTTTCCGACAGTAGCGGCTACACCTTC.

This clonotype appeared a few times. The CDR3 bases are TGTGCCAGCAGCTTAACAGCGGGAGGAGGTTACAATGAGCAGTTCTTC. Its protein is CASSLTAGGGYNEQFF. V usage is TRBV7-2 and J usage is TRBJ2-1; 9 bases agree with TRBD2. Germline assignment: CDR1 SGHTA and CDR2 FQGNSA. The J segment lost 4 bases and the V segment lost 2 bases, leaving 6 bases of the junction unmatched. This CDR3 is 16 amino acids long.